The entry that follows covers one TCR beta chain sequence. This sample stems from a study of T cell responses to AZD1222 COVID-19 vaccine. About the research overall: Pooled together were second doses at about 4 or about 12 weeks.

Measured with immunoSEQ multiplex PCR; TCRdb has only the in-frame clones, and not every one. The data contain almost 80,000 clones, about 85% of them singletons. V lost 1 base, J lost 8 bases, and 17 bases lay in between. CDR3 length equals 15 residues. Germline assignment: CDR1 SGHTA and CDR2 FQGNSA. This clonotype originated in an adult in good health. The material was peripheral blood, obtained on day 0 of AZD1222 vaccination. The chain is built from TRBV7-2 and TRBJ1-2; TRBD1 might be the D (5 bases). CDR3 bases: TGTGCCAGCAGCTTAGTCTTTAGGGGCGGGCGGGGCTACACCTTC. Translated, it gives CASSLVFRGGRGYTF.